This T cell receptor beta chain was found in a study of PD-1 blockade in classical Hodgkin lymphoma. Study-level information: Nivolumab dosed at 3 mg/kg went to patients intravenously every 2 weeks.

There was relapse after autologous stem cell transplantation in every patient, and there was variation in brentuximab vedotin exposure. Classification of best responses gave complete response, partial response or progressive disease. Some clones are missing from TCRdb's copy, which holds only in-frame ones; the method was immunoSEQ multiplex PCR. The sample carries 70,000 to 80,000 clones, under 95% recorded once. In its sample, this clone was seen a few times. Antigen specificity is unknown. Findings and limits, study-wide: The baseline diversity of complete responders showed similarity to that of newly diagnosed patients. Compared with healthy donors, newly diagnosed patients reportedly showed lower baseline TCR diversity.

The CDR3 runs to 13 residues. Looked up from germline, CDR1 is MNHEY and CDR2 is SMNVEV (reference sequence). The V gene lost 5 bases and the J gene lost 9 bases, with 14 bases spanning the gap. Sequencing used peripheral blood mononuclear cells (PBMCs), obtained at baseline. The sequence derives from a human donor with classical Hodgkin lymphoma. The V gene is TRBV27, the J gene TRBJ1-5, with D tentatively TRBD1 (5 bases). In DNA form, the CDR3 reads TGTGCCAGCAGTCCTGCCTTGGGGCGGCCCCAGCATTTT. This translates into CASSPALGRPQHF.